This T cell receptor (beta chain) was found in a study of T cell responses to AZD1222 COVID-19 vaccine (dated by TCRdb to the early 2020s). Describing the broader study: TCR sequencing covered 233 trial participants: approximately 200 given two doses of AZD1222 and some 25 given two doses of MenACWY control vaccine. Trial participants were enrolled by age into subgroups of 18-55, 56-69 and 70-plus years, and 148, 28 and 57 TCR-sequenced participants, respectively, were included in these subgroups.

Turning to this clone: What antigen it recognizes has not been identified. Base qualities are not provided; no much larger clone lies one nucleotide away.

Study-wide findings and limitations: Conclusions about previously exposed vaccinees are limited, since just 6 or 7 AZD1222 recipients were seropositive for SARS-CoV-2 at baseline. Participants were mostly white British and included more females than males, and it was suggested by the authors that clonal diversity may have been underestimated. No day 14 peak-response samples were available, so repertoires were characterized only after the peak T cell response. Nearly half of unique spike-specific TCRs reportedly recognized epitopes outside regions mutated in the B.1.351 and B.1.1.7 variants. After two AZD1222 doses, spike-specific TCR breadth and depth were significantly higher than at day 0 and than in MenACWY recipients. The 56-69-year group was small, and its depth increase did not reach significance, likely because of low power. The whole spike protein was spanned by vaccine-associated CD4 TCRs, and dominant responses were seen in regions 160-218 and 743-854.

The time point label, read with the paper, signifies: about 28 days (+/-7) after the second vaccine dose. AZD1222 recipients whose second dose came at about 4 weeks and those whose second dose came at about 12 weeks were combined into one group, since spike-specific TCR depth and breadth did not differ between the two schedules. Vaccinee samples came from UK trials COV001 and COV002, including a single-blind randomized controlled phase 2/3 trial of AZD1222 (ChAdOx1 nCoV-19) in healthy adults. Trial participant PBMC samples were collected at day 0 and day 28 after the second dose for TCRbeta chain sequencing. The CDR3 regions of human TCRbeta chains were analyzed by immunosequencing. The published analysis was carried out like this. TCRs in the repertoires were matched against a reference library of SARS-CoV-2-specific TCRs that had been generated with the MIRA antigen-specificity platform. Breadth was defined as the fraction of unique TCRs that were SARS-CoV-2-associated, and depth was defined as the fraction of total T cells that were SARS-CoV-2-associated. Each spike-specific TCR was assigned to its reactive spike region and to a CD4 or CD8 class using the MIRA data. Log10-transformed breadth and depth values were compared by one-way ANOVA with Sidak's multiple comparisons tests. Imported from immuneACCESS, the table was reduced by TCRdb to in-frame sequences with V and J called. These copies leave out some clones; in studies compared against another copy, an unresolved V gene accounts for under half, and the cause of the remainder is not known. The V and J calls and clone size are taken from that table; D and trimming were inferred from the DNA. This sample is represented by some 190,000 clones; approximately 91% of them were singletons. The ten most abundant clones make up about 2.1% of the sample.

Based on the germline V gene, the CDR1 and CDR2 sequences are MDHEN and SYDVKM. V and J are truncated by 2 bases and 7 bases respectively, leaving an intervening sequence of 20 bases. The CDR3 contains 16 residues, cysteine and phenylalanine counted. Only the CDR3 part of the read is kept: 48 bases, read in frame from the first base. The sequence was collected from an adult who received the AZD1222 COVID-19 vaccine. The chain is assembled from TRBV28 and TRBJ1-2, with a weak D call of TRBD1 (5 bases match). Specimen: peripheral blood, collected 28 days after the second AZD1222 dose. CDR3 protein: CASSLGAAGQRGGYTF. In nucleotides, the sequence is TGTGCCAGCAGTTTAGGAGCGGCGGGGCAGAGGGGTGGCTACACCTTC.